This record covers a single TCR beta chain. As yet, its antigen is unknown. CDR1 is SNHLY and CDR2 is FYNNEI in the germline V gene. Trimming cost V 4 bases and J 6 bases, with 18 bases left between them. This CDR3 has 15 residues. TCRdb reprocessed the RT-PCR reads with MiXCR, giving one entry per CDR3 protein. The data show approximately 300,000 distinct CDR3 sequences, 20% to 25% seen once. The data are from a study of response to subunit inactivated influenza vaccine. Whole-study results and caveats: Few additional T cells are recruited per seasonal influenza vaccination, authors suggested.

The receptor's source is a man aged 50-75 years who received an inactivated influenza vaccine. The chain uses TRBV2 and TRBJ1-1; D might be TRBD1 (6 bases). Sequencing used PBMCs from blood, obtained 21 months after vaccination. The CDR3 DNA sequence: TGTGCCAGCAGTGCCCAGTGGGGGGGGCGGGCTGAAGCTTTCTTT. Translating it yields CASSAQWGGRAEAFF.